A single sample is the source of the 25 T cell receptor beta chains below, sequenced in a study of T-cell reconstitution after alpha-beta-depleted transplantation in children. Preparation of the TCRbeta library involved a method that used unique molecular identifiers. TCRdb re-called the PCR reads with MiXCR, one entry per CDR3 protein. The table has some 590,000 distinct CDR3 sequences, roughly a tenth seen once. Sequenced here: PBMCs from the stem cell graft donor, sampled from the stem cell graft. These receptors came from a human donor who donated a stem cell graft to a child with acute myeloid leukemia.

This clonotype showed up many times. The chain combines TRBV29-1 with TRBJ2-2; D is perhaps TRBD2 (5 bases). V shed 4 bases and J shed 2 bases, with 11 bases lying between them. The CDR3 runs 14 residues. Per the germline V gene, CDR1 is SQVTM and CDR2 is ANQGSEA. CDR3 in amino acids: CSVVEGRNTGELFF. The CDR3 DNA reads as TGCAGCGTTGTAGAGGGAAGAAACACCGGGGAGCTGTTTTTT.

CDR3 protein: CASSVDNTNIQYF. DNA of the CDR3: TGTGCCAGCAGCGTAGATAATACAAACATTCAGTACTTC. V gene TRBV9 combines with J gene TRBJ2-4; D gene uncertain. V was cut by 0 bases and J by 6 bases, with 7 bases left in between. CDR1 SGDLS and CDR2 YYNGEE come from the germline V gene. The CDR3 is made up of 13 amino acids. The full variable domain, rest sourced from reference TRBV9 and TRBJ2-4, is DSGVTQTPKHLITATGQRVTLRCSPRSGDLSVYWYQQSLDQGLQFLIQYYNGEERAKGNILERFSAQQFPDLHSELNLSSLELGDSALYFCASSVDNTNIQYFGAGTRLSVL.

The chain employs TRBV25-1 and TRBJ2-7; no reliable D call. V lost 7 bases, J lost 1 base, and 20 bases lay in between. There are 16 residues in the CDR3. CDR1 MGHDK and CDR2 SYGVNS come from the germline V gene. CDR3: CASTTSHPDGSYEQYF. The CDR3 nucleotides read TGTGCCAGCACCACCTCCCACCCGGACGGATCCTACGAGCAGTACTTC.

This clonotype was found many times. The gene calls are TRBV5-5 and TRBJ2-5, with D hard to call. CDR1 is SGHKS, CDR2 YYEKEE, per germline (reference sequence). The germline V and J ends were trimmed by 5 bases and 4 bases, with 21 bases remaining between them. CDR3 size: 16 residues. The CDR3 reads CASRPIWGNKGETQYF. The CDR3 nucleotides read TGTGCCAGCAGACCCATCTGGGGTAATAAAGGAGAGACCCAGTACTTC. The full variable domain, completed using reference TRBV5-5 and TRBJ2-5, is DAGVTQSPTHLIKTRGQQVTLRCSPISGHKSVSWYQQVLGQGPQFIFQYYEKEERGRGNFPDRFSARQFPNYSSELNVNALLLGDSALYLCASRPIWGNKGETQYFGPGTRLLVL.

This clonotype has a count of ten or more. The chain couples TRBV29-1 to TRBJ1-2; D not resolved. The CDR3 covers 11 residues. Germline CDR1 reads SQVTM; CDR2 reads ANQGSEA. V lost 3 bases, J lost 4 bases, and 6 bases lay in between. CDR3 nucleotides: TGCAGCGTTGACGACCGCTATGGCTACACCTTC. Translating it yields CSVDDRYGYTF.

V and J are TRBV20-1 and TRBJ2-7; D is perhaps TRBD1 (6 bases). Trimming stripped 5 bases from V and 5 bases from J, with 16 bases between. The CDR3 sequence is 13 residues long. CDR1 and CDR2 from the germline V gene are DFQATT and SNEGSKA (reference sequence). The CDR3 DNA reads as TGCAGTGCTCCTGGGGACACCGTCGACGAGCAGTACTTC. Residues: CSAPGDTVDEQYF.

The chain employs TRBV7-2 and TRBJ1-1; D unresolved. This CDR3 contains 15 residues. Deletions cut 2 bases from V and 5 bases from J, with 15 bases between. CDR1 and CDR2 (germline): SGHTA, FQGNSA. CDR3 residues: CASSLRWGSGTEAFF. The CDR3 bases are TGTGCCAGCAGCTTAAGGTGGGGTTCGGGAACTGAAGCTTTCTTT.

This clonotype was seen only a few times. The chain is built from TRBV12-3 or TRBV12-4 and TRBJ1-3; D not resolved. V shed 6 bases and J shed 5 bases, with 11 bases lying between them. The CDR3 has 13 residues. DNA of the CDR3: TGTGCCAGCAGGTCGACTAAGAGAAACACCATATATTTT. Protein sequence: CASRSTKRNTIYF.

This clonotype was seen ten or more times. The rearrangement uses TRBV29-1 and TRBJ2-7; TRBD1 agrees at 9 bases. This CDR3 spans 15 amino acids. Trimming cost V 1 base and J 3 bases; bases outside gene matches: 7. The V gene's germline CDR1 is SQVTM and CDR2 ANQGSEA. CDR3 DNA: TGCAGCGTTGAAGGCCCCAAGGGACAGGGCTACGAGCAGTACTTC. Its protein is CSVEGPKGQGYEQYF.

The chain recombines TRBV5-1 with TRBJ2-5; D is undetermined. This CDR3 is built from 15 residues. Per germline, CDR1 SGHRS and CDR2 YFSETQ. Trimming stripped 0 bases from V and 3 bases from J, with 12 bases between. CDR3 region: CASSLGPTPEETQYF. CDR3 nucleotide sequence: TGCGCCAGCAGCTTGGGACCAACCCCCGAAGAGACCCAGTACTTC. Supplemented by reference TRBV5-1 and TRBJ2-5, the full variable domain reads KAGVTQTPRYLIKTRGQQVTLSCSPISGHRSVSWYQQTPGQGLQFLFEYFSETQRNKGNFPGRFSGRQFSNSRSEMNVSTLELGDSALYLCASSLGPTPEETQYFGPGTRLLVL.

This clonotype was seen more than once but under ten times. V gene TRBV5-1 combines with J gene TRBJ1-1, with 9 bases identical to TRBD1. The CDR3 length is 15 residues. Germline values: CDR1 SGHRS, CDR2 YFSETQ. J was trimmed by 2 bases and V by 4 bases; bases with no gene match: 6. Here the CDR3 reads CASSPVGQGNTEAFF. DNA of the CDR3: TGCGCCAGCAGCCCTGTGGGACAGGGAAACACTGAAGCTTTCTTT.

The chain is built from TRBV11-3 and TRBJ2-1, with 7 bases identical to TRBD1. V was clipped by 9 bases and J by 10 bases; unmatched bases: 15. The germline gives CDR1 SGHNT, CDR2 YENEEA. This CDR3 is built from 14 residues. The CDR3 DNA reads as TGTGCCAGGCAGGTCGGCAGGGGGATAGTCGAGCAGTTCTTC. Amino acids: CARQVGRGIVEQFF.

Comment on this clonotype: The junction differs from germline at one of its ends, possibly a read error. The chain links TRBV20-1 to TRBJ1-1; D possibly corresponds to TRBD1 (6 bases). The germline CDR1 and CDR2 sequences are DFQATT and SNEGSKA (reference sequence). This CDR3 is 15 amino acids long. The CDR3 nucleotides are TGCTGTGCTAGAGCCTTAGGACAGAGGAACACTGAAGCTTTCTTT. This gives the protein CCARALGQRNTEAFF.

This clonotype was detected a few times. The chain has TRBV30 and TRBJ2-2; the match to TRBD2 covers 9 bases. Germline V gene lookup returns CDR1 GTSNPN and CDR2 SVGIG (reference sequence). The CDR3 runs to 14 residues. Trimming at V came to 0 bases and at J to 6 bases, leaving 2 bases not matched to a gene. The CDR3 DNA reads TGTGCCTGGAGTGTGGTAGCGGGAGCCGGGGAGCTGTTTTTT. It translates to CAWSVVAGAGELFF.

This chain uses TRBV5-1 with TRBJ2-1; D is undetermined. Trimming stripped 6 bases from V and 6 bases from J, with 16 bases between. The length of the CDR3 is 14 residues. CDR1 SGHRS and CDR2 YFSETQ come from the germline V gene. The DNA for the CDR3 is TGCGCCAGCACCTCCCAAGCCTCGGGCAATGAGCAGTTCTTC. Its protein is CASTSQASGNEQFF.

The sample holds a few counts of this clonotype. The CDR3 DNA reads as TGTGCCAGCAGTCTAAAATACTACGAGCAGTACTTC. Translated: CASSLKYYEQYF. The V and J genes are TRBV3-1 and TRBJ2-7, with D uncertain. The CDR3 covers 12 residues. The germline gives CDR1 LGHDT, CDR2 YNNKEL (reference sequence). Trimming cost V 6 bases and J 3 bases, with 9 bases left between them.

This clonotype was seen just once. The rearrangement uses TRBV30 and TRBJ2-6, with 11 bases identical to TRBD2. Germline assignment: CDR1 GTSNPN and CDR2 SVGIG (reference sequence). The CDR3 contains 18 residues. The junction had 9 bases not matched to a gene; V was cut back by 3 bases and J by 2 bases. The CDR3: CAWRDLLAGGPGANVLTF. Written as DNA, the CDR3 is TGTGCCTGGAGAGACCTCTTAGCGGGAGGGCCTGGGGCCAACGTCCTGACTTTC.

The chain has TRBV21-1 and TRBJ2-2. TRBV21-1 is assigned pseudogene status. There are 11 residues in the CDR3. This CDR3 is CASVRRNELFF. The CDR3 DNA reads TGTGCCAGCGTCCGCCGCAACGAGCTGTTTTTT.

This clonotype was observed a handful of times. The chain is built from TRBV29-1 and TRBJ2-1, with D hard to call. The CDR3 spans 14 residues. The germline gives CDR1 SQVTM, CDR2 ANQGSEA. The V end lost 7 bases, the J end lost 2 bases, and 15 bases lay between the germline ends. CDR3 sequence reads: CSADRGQTYNEQFF. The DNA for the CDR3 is TGCAGCGCTGATAGAGGCCAGACCTACAATGAGCAGTTCTTC.

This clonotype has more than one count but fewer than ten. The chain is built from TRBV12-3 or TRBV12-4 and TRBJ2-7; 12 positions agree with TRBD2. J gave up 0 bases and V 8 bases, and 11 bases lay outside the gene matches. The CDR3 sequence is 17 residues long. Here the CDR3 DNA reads TGTGCCAGCTGCCTTCTAGCGGGAGGGGCTTACTCCTACGAGCAGTACTTC. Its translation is CASCLLAGGAYSYEQYF.

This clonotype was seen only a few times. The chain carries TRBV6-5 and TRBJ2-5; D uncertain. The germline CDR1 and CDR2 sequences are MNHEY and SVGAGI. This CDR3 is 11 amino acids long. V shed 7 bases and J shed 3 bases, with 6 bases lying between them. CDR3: CASTVKETQYF. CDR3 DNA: TGTGCCAGCACCGTAAAAGAGACCCAGTACTTC.

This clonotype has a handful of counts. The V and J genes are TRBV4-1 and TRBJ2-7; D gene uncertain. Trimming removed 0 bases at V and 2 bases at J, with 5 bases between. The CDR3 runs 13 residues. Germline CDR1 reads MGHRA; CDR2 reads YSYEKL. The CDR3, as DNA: TGCGCCAGCAGCCAAGAAATCGCCTACGAGCAGTACTTC. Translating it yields CASSQEIAYEQYF.

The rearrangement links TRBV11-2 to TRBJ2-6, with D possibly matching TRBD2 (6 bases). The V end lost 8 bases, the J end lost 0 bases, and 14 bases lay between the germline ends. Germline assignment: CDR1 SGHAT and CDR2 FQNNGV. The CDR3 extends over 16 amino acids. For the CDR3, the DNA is TGTGCCAGCGGGCCGGGACTCAACTCTGGGGCCAACGTCCTGACTTTC. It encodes CASGPGLNSGANVLTF.

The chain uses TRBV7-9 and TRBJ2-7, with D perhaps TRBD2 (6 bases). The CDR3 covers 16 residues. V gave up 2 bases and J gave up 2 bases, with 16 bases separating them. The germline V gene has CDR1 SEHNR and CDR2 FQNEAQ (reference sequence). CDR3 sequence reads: CASSLFLTRGTYEQYF. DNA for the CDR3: TGTGCCAGCAGCTTATTTTTGACTAGGGGTACCTACGAGCAGTACTTC.

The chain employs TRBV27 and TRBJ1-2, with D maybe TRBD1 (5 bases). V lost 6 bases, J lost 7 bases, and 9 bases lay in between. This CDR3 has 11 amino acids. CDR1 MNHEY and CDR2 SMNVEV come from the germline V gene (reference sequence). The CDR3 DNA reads TGTGCCAGCAGAGGGGATCGTGGCTACACCTTC. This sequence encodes CASRGDRGYTF.